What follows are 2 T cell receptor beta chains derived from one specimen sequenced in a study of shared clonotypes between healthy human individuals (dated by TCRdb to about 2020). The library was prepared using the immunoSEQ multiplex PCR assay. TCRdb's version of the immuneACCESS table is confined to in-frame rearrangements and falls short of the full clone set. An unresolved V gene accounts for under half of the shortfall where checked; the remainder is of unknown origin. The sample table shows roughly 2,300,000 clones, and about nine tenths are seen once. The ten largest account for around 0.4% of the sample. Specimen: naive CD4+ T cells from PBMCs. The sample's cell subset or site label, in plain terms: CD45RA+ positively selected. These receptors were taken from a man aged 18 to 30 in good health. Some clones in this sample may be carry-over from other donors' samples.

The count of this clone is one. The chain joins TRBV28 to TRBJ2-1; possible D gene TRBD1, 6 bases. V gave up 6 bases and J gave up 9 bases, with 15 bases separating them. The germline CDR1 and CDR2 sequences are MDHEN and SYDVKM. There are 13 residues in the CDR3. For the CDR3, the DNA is TGTGCCAGCAGCCTTAGGACAGACATTGAGCAGTTCTTC. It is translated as CASSLRTDIEQFF.

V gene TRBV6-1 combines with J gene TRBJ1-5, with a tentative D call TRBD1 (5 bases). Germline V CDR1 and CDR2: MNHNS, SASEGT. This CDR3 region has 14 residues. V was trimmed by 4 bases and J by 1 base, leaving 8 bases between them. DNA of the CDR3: TGTGCCAGCAGTGGAGGGGAAAGCAATCAGCCCCAGCATTTT. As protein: CASSGGESNQPQHF.